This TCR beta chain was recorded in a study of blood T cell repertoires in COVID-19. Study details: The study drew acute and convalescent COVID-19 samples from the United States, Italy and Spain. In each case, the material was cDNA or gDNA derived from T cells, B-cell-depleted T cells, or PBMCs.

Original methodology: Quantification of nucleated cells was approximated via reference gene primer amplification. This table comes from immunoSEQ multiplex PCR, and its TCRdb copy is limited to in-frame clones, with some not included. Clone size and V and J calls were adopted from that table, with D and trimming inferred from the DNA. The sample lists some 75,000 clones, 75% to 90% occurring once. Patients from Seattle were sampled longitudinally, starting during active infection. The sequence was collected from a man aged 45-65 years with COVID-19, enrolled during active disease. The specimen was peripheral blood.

The CDR3, as DNA: TGTGCCAGCAGTGTGGACGGGAGTGGCTACGAGCAGTACTTC. It translates to CASSVDGSGYEQYF. The V call is TRBV2, the J call TRBJ2-7; D may be TRBD2 (6 bases). From germline, CDR1 is SNHLY and CDR2 FYNNEI. CDR3 length: 14 residues. V lost 4 bases and J 3 bases, leaving 13 bases between the germline ends. The full variable domain, with the rest looked up from reference TRBV2 and TRBJ2-7, is EPEVTQTPSHQVTQMGQEVILRCVPISNHLYFYWYRQILGQKVEFLVSFYNNEISEKSEIFDDQFSVERPDGSNFTLKIRSTKLEDSAMYFCASSVDGSGYEQYFGPGTRLTVT.